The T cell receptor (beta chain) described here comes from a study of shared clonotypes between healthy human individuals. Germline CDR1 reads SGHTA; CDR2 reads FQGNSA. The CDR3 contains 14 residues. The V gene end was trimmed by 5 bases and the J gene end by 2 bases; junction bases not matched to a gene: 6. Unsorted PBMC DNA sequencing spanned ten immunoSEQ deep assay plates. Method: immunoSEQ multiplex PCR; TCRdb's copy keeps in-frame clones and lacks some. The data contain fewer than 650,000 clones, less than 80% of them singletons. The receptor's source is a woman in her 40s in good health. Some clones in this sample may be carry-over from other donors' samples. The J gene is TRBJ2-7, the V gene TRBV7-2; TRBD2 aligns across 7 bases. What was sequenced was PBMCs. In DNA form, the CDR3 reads TGTGCCAGCAGCGGGGGGGTCGTCGCCTACGAGCAGTACTTC. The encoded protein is CASSGGVVAYEQYF.